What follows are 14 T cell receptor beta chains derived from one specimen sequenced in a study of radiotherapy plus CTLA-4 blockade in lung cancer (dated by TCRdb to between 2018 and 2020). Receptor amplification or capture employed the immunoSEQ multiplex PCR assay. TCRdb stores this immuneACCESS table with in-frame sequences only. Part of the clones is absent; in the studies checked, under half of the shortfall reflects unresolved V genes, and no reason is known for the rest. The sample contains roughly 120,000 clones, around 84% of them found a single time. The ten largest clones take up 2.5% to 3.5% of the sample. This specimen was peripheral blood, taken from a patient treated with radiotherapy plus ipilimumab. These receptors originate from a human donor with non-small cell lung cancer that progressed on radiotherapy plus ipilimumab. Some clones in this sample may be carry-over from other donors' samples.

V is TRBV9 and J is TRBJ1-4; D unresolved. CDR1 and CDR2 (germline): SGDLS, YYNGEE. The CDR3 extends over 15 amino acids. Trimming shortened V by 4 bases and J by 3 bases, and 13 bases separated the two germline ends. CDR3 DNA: TGTGCCAGCAGCCCCCTAGGGTCCCCTAATGAAAAACTGTTTTTT. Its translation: CASSPLGSPNEKLFF.

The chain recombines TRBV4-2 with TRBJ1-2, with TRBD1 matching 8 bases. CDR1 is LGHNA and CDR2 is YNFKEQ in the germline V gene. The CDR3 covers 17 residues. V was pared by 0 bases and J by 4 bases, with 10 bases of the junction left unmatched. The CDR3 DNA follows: TGTGCCAGCAGCCAAGATCTGAGCAGGGGGCAGGCCTATGGCTACACCTTC. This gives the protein CASSQDLSRGQAYGYTF.

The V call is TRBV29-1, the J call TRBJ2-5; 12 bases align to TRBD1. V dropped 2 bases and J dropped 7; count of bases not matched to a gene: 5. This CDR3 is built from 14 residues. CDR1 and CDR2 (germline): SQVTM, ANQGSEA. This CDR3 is CSVEWDRGPGTQYF. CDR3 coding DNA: TGCAGCGTTGAATGGGACAGGGGGCCAGGGACCCAGTACTTC.

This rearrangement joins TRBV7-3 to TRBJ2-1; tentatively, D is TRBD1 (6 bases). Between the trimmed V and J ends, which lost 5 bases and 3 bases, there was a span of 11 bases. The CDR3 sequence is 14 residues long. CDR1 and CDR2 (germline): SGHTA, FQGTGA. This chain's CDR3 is CASSPKGVYNEQFF. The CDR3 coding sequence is TGTGCCAGCAGCCCAAAGGGGGTCTACAATGAGCAGTTCTTC.

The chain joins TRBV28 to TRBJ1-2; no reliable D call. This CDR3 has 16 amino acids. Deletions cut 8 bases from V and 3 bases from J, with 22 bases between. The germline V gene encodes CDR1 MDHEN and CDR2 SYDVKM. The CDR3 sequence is CASHPWSRAGDYGYTF. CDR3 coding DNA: TGTGCCAGCCACCCTTGGTCACGGGCGGGCGACTATGGCTACACCTTC.

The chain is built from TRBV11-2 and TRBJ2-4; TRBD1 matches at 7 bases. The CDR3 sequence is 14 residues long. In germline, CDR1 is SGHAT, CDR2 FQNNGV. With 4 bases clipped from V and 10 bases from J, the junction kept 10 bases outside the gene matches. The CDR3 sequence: CASSSGPTGPIQYF. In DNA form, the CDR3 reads TGTGCCAGCAGCTCCGGGCCGACAGGGCCTATTCAGTACTTC.

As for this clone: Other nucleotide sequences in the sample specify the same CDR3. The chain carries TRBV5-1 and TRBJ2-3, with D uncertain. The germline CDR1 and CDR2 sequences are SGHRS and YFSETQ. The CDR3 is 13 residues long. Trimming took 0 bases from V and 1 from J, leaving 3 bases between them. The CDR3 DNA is TGCGCCAGCAGCTTGGAAGGCACAGATACGCAGTATTTT. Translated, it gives CASSLEGTDTQYF.

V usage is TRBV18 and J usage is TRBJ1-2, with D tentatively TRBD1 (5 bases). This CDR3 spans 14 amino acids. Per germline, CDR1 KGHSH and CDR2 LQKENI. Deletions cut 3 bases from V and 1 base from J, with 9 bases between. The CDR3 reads CASSPLDSNYGYTF. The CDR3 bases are TGTGCCAGCTCACCCCTTGACAGTAACTATGGCTACACCTTC.

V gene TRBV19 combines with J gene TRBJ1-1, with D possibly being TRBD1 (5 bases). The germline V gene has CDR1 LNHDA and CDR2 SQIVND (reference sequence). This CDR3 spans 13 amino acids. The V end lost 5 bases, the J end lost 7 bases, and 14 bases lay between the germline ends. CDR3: CASSLGTPREAFF. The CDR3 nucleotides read TGTGCCAGTAGTCTAGGGACCCCTCGTGAAGCTTTCTTT.

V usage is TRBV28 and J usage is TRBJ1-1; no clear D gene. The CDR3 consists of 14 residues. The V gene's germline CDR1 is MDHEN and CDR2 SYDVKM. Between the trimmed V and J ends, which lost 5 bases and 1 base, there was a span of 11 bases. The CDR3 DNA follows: TGTGCCAGCAGTCTCTTGACCGAGAACACTGAAGCTTTCTTT. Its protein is CASSLLTENTEAFF.

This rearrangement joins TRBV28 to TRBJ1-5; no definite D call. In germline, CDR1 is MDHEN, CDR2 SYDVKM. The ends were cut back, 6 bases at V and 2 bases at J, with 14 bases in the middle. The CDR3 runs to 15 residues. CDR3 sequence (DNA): TGTGCCAGCAGCCGAACTATGGCGGGCAATCAGCCCCAGCATTTT. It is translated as CASSRTMAGNQPQHF.

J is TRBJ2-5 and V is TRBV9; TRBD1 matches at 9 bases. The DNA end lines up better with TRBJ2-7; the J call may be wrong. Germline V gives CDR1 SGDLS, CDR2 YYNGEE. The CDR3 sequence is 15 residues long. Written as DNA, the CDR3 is TGTGCCAGCAGCGAGGGACAGGGAACGTTCTACGAGCAGTACTTC. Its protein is CASSEGQGTFYEQYF.

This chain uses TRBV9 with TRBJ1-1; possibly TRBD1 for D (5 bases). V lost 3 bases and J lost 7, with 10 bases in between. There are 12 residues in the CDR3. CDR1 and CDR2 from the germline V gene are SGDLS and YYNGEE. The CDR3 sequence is CASSGTRGEAFF. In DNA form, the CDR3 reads TGTGCCAGCAGCGGCACTAGGGGTGAAGCTTTCTTT.

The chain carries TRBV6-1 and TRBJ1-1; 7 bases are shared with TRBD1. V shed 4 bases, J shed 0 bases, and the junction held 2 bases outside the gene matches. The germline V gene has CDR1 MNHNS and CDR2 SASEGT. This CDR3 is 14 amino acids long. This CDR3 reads CASSVGTVNTEAFF. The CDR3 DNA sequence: TGTGCCAGCAGTGTAGGGACAGTGAACACTGAAGCTTTCTTT.